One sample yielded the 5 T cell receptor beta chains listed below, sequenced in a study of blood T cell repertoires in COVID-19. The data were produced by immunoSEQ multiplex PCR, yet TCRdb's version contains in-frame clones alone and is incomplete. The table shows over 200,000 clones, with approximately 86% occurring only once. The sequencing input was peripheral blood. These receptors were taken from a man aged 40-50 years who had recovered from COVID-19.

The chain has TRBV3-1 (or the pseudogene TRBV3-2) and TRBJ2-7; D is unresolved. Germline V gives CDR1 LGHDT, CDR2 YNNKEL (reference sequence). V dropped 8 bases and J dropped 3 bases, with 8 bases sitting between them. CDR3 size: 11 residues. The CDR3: CASGRLYEQYF. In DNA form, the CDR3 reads TGTGCCAGCGGTCGACTCTACGAGCAGTACTTC.

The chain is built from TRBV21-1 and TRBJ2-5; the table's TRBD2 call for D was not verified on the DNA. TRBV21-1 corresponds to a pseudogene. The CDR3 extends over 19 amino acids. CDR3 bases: TGTGCCAGCAGCAACGTATGTAGCGGGAGGCTAGATAGCGAGGAGACCCAGTACTTC. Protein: CASSNVCSGRLDSEETQYF.

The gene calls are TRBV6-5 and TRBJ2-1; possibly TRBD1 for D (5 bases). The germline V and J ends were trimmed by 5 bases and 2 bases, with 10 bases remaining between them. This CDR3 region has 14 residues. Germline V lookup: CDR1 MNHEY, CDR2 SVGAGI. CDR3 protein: CASSPGFPYNEQFF. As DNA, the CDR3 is TGTGCCAGCAGTCCAGGGTTCCCCTACAATGAGCAGTTCTTC.

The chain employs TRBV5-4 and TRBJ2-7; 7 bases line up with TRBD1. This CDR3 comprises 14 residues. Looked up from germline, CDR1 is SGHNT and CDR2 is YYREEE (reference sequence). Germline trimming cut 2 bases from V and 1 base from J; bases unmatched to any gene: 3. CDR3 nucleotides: TGTGCCAGCAGCTTAGAACAGGGGTCCTACGAGCAGTACTTC. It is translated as CASSLEQGSYEQYF.

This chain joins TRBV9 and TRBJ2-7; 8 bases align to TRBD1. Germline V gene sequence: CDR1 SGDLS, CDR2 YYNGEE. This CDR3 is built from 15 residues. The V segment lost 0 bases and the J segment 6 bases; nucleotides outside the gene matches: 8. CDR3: CASSVGTGKVVEQYF. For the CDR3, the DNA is TGTGCCAGCAGCGTAGGGACAGGGAAAGTGGTCGAGCAGTACTTC.